This record looks at one T cell receptor beta chain sequence and its context. This record comes from a study of T cells expressing NK-cell markers. No DNA is given; TCRdb re-called the 5' RACE reads and lists each CDR3 protein once. The table lists 400,000 to 450,000 distinct CDR3 sequences. What was sequenced was blood T cells: a sorted CD56 or NKG2C T cell subset, CD4+ or CD8+ T cells, or bulk PBMC T cells (not recorded which). The clonotype originates from a woman aged 18 to 75 in good health.

Here the CDR3 reads CAISESHGTTYEQYF. The V gene is TRBV10-3, the J gene TRBJ2-7; TCRdb proposes TRBD1, but this gene call is untestable without DNA. Germline values: CDR1 ENHRY, CDR2 SYGVKD. This CDR3 spans 15 amino acids.